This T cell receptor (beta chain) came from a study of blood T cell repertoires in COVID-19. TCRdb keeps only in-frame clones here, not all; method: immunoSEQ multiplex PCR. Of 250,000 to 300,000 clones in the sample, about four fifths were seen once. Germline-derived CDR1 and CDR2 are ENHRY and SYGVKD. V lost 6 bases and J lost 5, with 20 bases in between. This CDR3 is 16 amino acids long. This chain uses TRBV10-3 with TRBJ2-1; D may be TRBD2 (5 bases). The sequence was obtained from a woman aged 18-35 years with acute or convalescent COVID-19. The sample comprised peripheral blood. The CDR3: CAIRAGGQDANNEQFF. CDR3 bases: TGTGCCATCAGGGCTGGAGGCCAGGACGCAAACAATGAGCAGTTCTTC.